A single sample gave rise to the 13 T cell receptor beta chains below, sequenced in a study of blood T cell repertoires in COVID-19. Assay used: immunoSEQ multiplex PCR; TCRdb lists only in-frame clones, some missing. The sample holds 72,000 or so clones, approximately 89% seen once. The sequenced sample consisted of peripheral blood. The source of these receptors is a man in his sixties with acute or convalescent COVID-19.

This rearrangement joins TRBV7-6 to TRBJ1-3; D is ambiguous. Germline V CDR1 and CDR2: SGHVS, FNYEAQ. Trimming shortened V by 1 base and J by 2 bases, and 6 bases separated the two germline ends. The length of the CDR3 is 14 residues. The CDR3 sequence is CASSLGGAGNTIYF. The CDR3 nucleotides read TGTGCCAGCAGCTTAGGCGGTGCTGGAAACACCATATATTTT.

V gene TRBV5-1 combines with J gene TRBJ1-6; the D is unclear. CDR1 is SGHRS and CDR2 is YFSETQ in the germline V gene. The CDR3 is made up of 15 amino acids. The V end was cut by 0 bases, the J end by 7 bases, with 11 bases between. The CDR3 region has the DNA TGCGCCAGCAGCTTGGAGGGAGGGCACAATTCACCCCTCCACTTT. Translated: CASSLEGGHNSPLHF. Full variable domain (outside the CDR3, taken from reference TRBV5-1 and TRBJ1-6): KAGVTQTPRYLIKTRGQQVTLSCSPISGHRSVSWYQQTPGQGLQFLFEYFSETQRNKGNFPGRFSGRQFSNSRSEMNVSTLELGDSALYLCASSLEGGHNSPLHFGNGTRLTVT.

V usage is TRBV11-2 and J usage is TRBJ2-1, with TRBD2 matching over 9 bases. V gave up 5 bases and J gave up 2 bases; unmatched junction bases: 4. This CDR3 comprises 15 residues. Germline loops: CDR1 SGHAT, CDR2 FQNNGV. As DNA, the CDR3 is TGTGCCAGCAGCCCCCGACTAGCGGCCTACAATGAGCAGTTCTTC. Protein: CASSPRLAAYNEQFF.

The V gene is TRBV5-1, the J gene TRBJ2-1, with 8 bases fitting TRBD2. Germline values: CDR1 SGHRS, CDR2 YFSETQ. This CDR3 spans 16 amino acids. V lost 4 bases, J lost 6 bases, and 12 bases stayed unmatched. In DNA form, the CDR3 reads TGCGCCAGCAGCCAAGTCACGGGACTAGTAAGCAATGAGCAGTTCTTC. It translates to CASSQVTGLVSNEQFF.

The J gene is TRBJ2-6, the V gene TRBV29-1; TRBD2 might be the D (5 bases). Trimming took 5 bases from V and 0 from J, leaving 8 bases between them. Germline values: CDR1 SQVTM, CDR2 ANQGSEA. CDR3 length: 14 amino acids. The CDR3 coding sequence is TGCAGCGTTCGGGAAAACTCTGGGGCCAACGTCCTGACTTTC. This gives the protein CSVRENSGANVLTF.

Turning to this clone: Other DNA sequences from this sample encode an identical CDR3 as well. J is TRBJ1-5 and V is TRBV18, with TRBD1 as a possible D gene (5 bases). With 3 bases removed from V and 0 bases from J, the gap between germline ends came to 6 bases. The CDR3 totals 14 residues. Germline V gives CDR1 KGHSH, CDR2 LQKENI. CDR3 region: CASSPGLSNQPQHF. DNA of the CDR3: TGTGCCAGCTCACCGGGGCTTAGCAATCAGCCCCAGCATTTT.

The chain has TRBV21-1 and TRBJ1-2. TRBV21-1 is shown as a pseudogene. This CDR3 is 15 amino acids long. This chain's CDR3 is CASSRPPGSGYGYTF. The CDR3 DNA follows: TGTGCCAGCAGCCGCCCCCCGGGGTCGGGCTATGGCTACACCTTC.

The rearrangement joins TRBV15 to TRBJ1-5, with D hard to call. The CDR3 has 14 residues. Trimming took 6 bases from V and 1 from J, leaving 10 bases between them. Germline V gene data show CDR1 as LNHNV and CDR2 as YYDKDF (reference sequence). The CDR3 loop is CATSLGGSNQPQHF. Written as DNA, the CDR3 is TGTGCCACCAGTCTGGGAGGGAGCAATCAGCCCCAGCATTTT.

The rearrangement uses TRBV6-5 and TRBJ1-3, with 11 positions matching TRBD1. Per germline, CDR1 MNHEY and CDR2 SVGAGI. After removal of 8 bases from V and 4 bases from J, the junction contained 7 bases not matched to a gene. The CDR3 consists of 15 residues. CDR3 bases: TGTGCCAGCCGAGGACAGGGGGCGCGGGGAAACACCATATATTTT. This encodes CASRGQGARGNTIYF.

This clone was counted a single time. The CDR3 DNA sequence: TGTGCCAGCAGCGTAGGGGGGGCAGATACGCAGTATTTT. Residues: CASSVGGADTQYF. The rearrangement links TRBV9 to TRBJ2-3; a weak D match, TRBD2 (6 bases). The V and J ends lost 0 bases and 4 bases respectively, with 6 bases between them. CDR3 length: 13 residues. The V gene's germline CDR1 is SGDLS and CDR2 YYNGEE.

This clone has a single count. The chain has TRBV5-8 and TRBJ1-1; D might be TRBD1 (5 bases). Trimming removed 0 bases from V and 4 bases from J, with 13 bases in between. Germline V gene lookup returns CDR1 SGHTS and CDR2 YDEGEE. The CDR3 totals 15 residues. Written as DNA, the CDR3 is TGTGCCAGCAGCTTGGCGACCAGGGTTGGCACTGAAGCTTTCTTT. This translates into CASSLATRVGTEAFF. The variable domain in full, with the rest retrieved from reference TRBV5-8 and TRBJ1-1, is EAGVTQSPTHLIKTRGQQATLRCSPISGHTSVYWYQQALGLGLQFLLWYDEGEERNRGNFPPRFSGRQFPNYSSELNVNALELEDSALYLCASSLATRVGTEAFFGQGTRLTVV.

This clone was recorded a few times. This sequence joins TRBV7-9 and TRBJ1-5; no reliable D call. The CDR3 runs to 13 residues. Trimming removed 3 bases at V and 4 bases at J, with 7 bases between. The germline V gene has CDR1 SEHNR and CDR2 FQNEAQ (reference sequence). In DNA, the CDR3 is TGTGCCAGCAGCTTGAGAGAAAATCAGCCCCAGCATTTT. Translated, it gives CASSLRENQPQHF.

The J gene is TRBJ1-2, the V gene TRBV27, with 8 bases aligning to TRBD1. This CDR3 has 13 residues. Germline CDR1 is MNHEY and CDR2 is SMNVEV (reference sequence). The junction had 2 bases not matched to a gene; V was cut back by 6 bases and J by 2 bases. This CDR3 is CASRRTGNYGYTF. Written as DNA, the CDR3 is TGTGCCAGCAGGAGGACAGGGAACTATGGCTACACCTTC.